These 32 T cell receptor beta chains originate from one sample sequenced in a study of cytomegalovirus exposure and HLA in healthy donors. The PCR had 60 Vbeta and 13 Jbeta primers. The repertoire was sequenced with immunoSEQ multiplex PCR; TCRdb's copy has only in-frame clones and lacks some. This sample's table has 50,000 or so clones. Sequencing input: PBMCs. The receptor set was obtained from a woman aged 60-75 years in good health and CMV-seropositive.

This chain joins TRBV5-4 and TRBJ2-2, with 7 bases lining up with TRBD1. This CDR3 comprises 16 residues. Germline V CDR1 and CDR2: SGHNT, YYREEE (reference sequence). Unmatched junction bases numbered 11, after V lost 5 bases and J lost 4 bases. The CDR3 reads CASSWGLTGSTGELFF. The CDR3, as DNA: TGTGCCAGCAGTTGGGGGCTGACAGGGAGCACCGGGGAGCTGTTTTTT.

The chain recombines TRBV6-5 with TRBJ2-5; TRBD2 matches at 9 bases. This CDR3 is 14 amino acids long. Trimming cost V 5 bases and J 5 bases; bases outside gene matches: 6. Germline V gene sequence: CDR1 MNHEY, CDR2 SVGAGI. The CDR3 DNA sequence: TGTGCCAGCAGTCGGCGGGGGGGCGGGGAGACCCAGTACTTC. Its protein product is CASSRRGGGETQYF.

V and J are TRBV5-1 and TRBJ2-5; D may be TRBD2 (7 bases). The germline V gene has CDR1 SGHRS and CDR2 YFSETQ. Trimming stripped 0 bases from V and 3 bases from J, with 9 bases between. The CDR3 is 14 residues long. Here the CDR3 DNA reads TGCGCCAGCAGCTTGGGGGGGGGCAAAGAGACCCAGTACTTC. It encodes CASSLGGGKETQYF.

The J gene is TRBJ2-7, the V gene TRBV7-8, with TRBD2 matching over 8 bases. The germline V gene has CDR1 SGHVS and CDR2 FQNEAQ. V lost 0 bases, J lost 1 base, and 2 bases stayed unmatched. The CDR3 runs to 15 residues. This CDR3 reads CASSLAAGDSYEQYF. The CDR3, as DNA: TGTGCCAGCAGCTTAGCAGCGGGGGATTCCTACGAGCAGTACTTC.

V gene TRBV6-4 combines with J gene TRBJ1-6; 9 bases align to TRBD1. The CDR3 has 17 residues. Per the germline V gene, CDR1 is MRHNA and CDR2 is SNTAGT. Losses at the gene ends were 3 bases for V and 7 bases for J; bases not matched to a gene: 10. CDR3 sequence: CASSDPGTGLSNSPLHF. As DNA, the CDR3 is TGTGCCAGCAGTGATCCTGGGACAGGGTTGTCGAATTCACCCCTCCACTTT.

The V call is TRBV29-1, the J call TRBJ2-7; TRBD1 might be the D (6 bases). Trimming removed 3 bases at V and 5 bases at J, with 14 bases between. CDR1 is SQVTM, CDR2 ANQGSEA, per germline. There are 13 residues in the CDR3. CDR3 nucleotide sequence: TGCAGCGTTGAGGTTACAGGGTTCCACGAGCAGTACTTC. As protein: CSVEVTGFHEQYF.

V usage is TRBV18 and J usage is TRBJ1-5, with a tentative D call TRBD1 (6 bases). Trimming removed 4 bases at V and 1 base at J, with 14 bases between. The CDR3 length is 16 residues. The germline gives CDR1 KGHSH, CDR2 LQKENI. Here the CDR3 reads CASSLSSGVSNQPQHF. The CDR3 DNA reads TGTGCCAGCTCACTTTCCTCAGGGGTGAGCAATCAGCCCCAGCATTTT.

V and J are TRBV7-9 and TRBJ1-2; 7 bases are a match to TRBD1. The V and J ends lost 3 bases and 3 bases, in that order; junction bases with no gene match: 10. The CDR3 length is 16 residues. Germline-derived CDR1 and CDR2 are SEHNR and FQNEAQ (reference sequence). CDR3 coding DNA: TGTGCCAGCAGCTTGATCCGACAGGGTGGGGACTATGGCTACACCTTC. It specifies CASSLIRQGGDYGYTF.

The chain carries TRBV18 and TRBJ2-7; TRBD2 matches 10 bases. Losses at the gene ends were 1 base for V and 2 bases for J; bases not matched to a gene: 8. This CDR3 is built from 17 residues. Germline V gives CDR1 KGHSH, CDR2 LQKENI. CDR3 in amino acids: CASSPLASGGSTYEQYF. CDR3 sequence (DNA): TGTGCCAGCTCACCACTCGCTAGCGGGGGTTCTACCTACGAGCAGTACTTC.

The gene calls are TRBV18 and TRBJ1-5; weak D call: TRBD1 (5 bases). The length of the CDR3 is 14 residues. Germline assignment: CDR1 KGHSH and CDR2 LQKENI. With 4 bases removed from V and 9 bases from J, the gap between germline ends came to 16 bases. This CDR3 reads CASSLQEGTGPQHF. The CDR3 DNA follows: TGTGCCAGCTCACTACAGGAGGGGACGGGGCCCCAGCATTTT.

The V call is TRBV27, the J call TRBJ2-7, with 9 bases identical to TRBD1. Looked up from germline, CDR1 is MNHEY and CDR2 is SMNVEV (reference sequence). V was clipped by 5 bases and J by 2 bases; unmatched bases: 7. The CDR3 consists of 15 residues. The CDR3 nucleotides read TGTGCCAGCAGTGTACCGGGACAGGGCACCTACGAGCAGTACTTC. Translated, it gives CASSVPGQGTYEQYF.

The chain couples TRBV5-1 to TRBJ1-5; 9 bases are shared with TRBD1. The CDR3 has 15 amino acids. CDR1 is SGHRS and CDR2 is YFSETQ in the germline V gene. V dropped 0 bases and J dropped 6; count of bases not matched to a gene: 4. The chain's CDR3 is CASSLETGGSQPQHF. The DNA for the CDR3 is TGCGCCAGCAGCTTGGAGACAGGGGGAAGTCAGCCCCAGCATTTT.

V and J are TRBV11-3 and TRBJ2-7; 10 bases map to TRBD1. The J segment lost 6 bases and the V segment lost 1 base, leaving 6 bases of the junction unmatched. Germline V gene data show CDR1 as SGHNT and CDR2 as YENEEA. This CDR3 is built from 15 residues. CDR3 sequence reads: CASSLVGQGVFEQYF. CDR3 coding DNA: TGTGCCAGCAGCTTAGTCGGACAGGGGGTTTTCGAGCAGTACTTC.

This sequence joins TRBV19 and TRBJ1-2; D possibly corresponds to TRBD1 (6 bases). Per germline, CDR1 LNHDA and CDR2 SQIVND (reference sequence). The ends were cut back, 1 base at V and 4 bases at J, with 10 bases in the middle. This CDR3 is 14 amino acids long. CDR3 sequence: CASSIAGVGYGYTF. The CDR3 DNA reads as TGTGCCAGTAGTATAGCAGGGGTTGGCTATGGCTACACCTTC.

The CDR3 DNA sequence: TGTGCCAGCAGTCGCCTGGGACAGGGTGGGAATGAGCAGTTCTTC. Amino acids: CASSRLGQGGNEQFF. The genes are TRBV6-5 and TRBJ2-1; 9 nucleotides agree with TRBD1. This CDR3 is built from 15 residues. The V gene end was trimmed by 5 bases and the J gene end by 7 bases; junction bases not matched to a gene: 9. The V gene's germline CDR1 is MNHEY and CDR2 SVGAGI.

The chain recombines TRBV2 with TRBJ1-5; 8 nucleotides line up with TRBD1. Germline loops: CDR1 SNHLY, CDR2 FYNNEI. The CDR3 covers 15 residues. Germline trimming cut 2 bases from V and 4 bases from J; bases unmatched to any gene: 4. DNA of the CDR3: TGTGCCAGCAGTGAACGGACAGGGTTGAATCAGCCCCAGCATTTT. Protein: CASSERTGLNQPQHF.

The V gene is TRBV6-1, the J gene TRBJ1-3, with a weak D call TRBD1 (6 bases). Trimming took off 0 bases at V and 2 bases at J, with 11 bases between the two ends. This CDR3 has 16 amino acids. CDR1 is MNHNS, CDR2 SASEGT, per germline. CDR3 residues: CASSEAGWGPGNTIYF. CDR3 DNA: TGTGCCAGCAGTGAAGCAGGGTGGGGGCCTGGAAACACCATATATTTT.

The chain employs TRBV5-4 and TRBJ2-2, with a weak D call TRBD2 (5 bases). CDR3 length: 15 residues. V gave up 1 base and J gave up 1 base, with 8 bases separating them. The germline CDR1 and CDR2 sequences are SGHNT and YYREEE (reference sequence). For the CDR3, the DNA is TGTGCCAGCAGCTTGTTCGCGGGGAACACCGGGGAGCTGTTTTTT. Protein product: CASSLFAGNTGELFF.

The chain combines TRBV19 with TRBJ1-6; 8 bases map to TRBD1. V dropped 3 bases and J dropped 0; count of bases not matched to a gene: 16. CDR3 length: 21 amino acids. Per germline, CDR1 LNHDA and CDR2 SQIVND (reference sequence). DNA for the CDR3: TGTGCCAGTAGTATCTCCCCCGCAGGGGGCCCGACCAGCTCCTATAATTCACCCCTCCACTTT. This sequence encodes CASSISPAGGPTSSYNSPLHF.

Details on this clone: One end of the junction fails to match germline, which may point to a read error. The chain carries TRBV27 and TRBJ1-1; the D gene is possibly TRBD1 (5 bases). Germline assignment: CDR1 MNHEY and CDR2 SMNVEV (reference sequence). The CDR3 length is 15 residues. The chain's CDR3 is CASSLSGGANTEDFF. In nucleotides, the CDR3 is TGTGCCAGCAGTTTATCAGGAGGGGCGAACACTGAAGATTTCTTT.

V usage is TRBV19 and J usage is TRBJ2-4; a weak D match, TRBD1 (5 bases). CDR1 and CDR2 from the germline V gene are LNHDA and SQIVND (reference sequence). CDR3 length: 16 residues. The V gene lost 1 base and the J gene lost 3 bases, with 13 bases spanning the gap. CDR3 nucleotides: TGTGCCAGTAGTATAGGTGCAGGGTATGGCAAAAACATTCAGTACTTC. This codes for CASSIGAGYGKNIQYF.

This chain connects TRBV7-8 to TRBJ2-3, with unresolved D. V was shortened by 2 bases and J by 4 bases, with 10 bases between the two germline ends. Germline CDR1 and CDR2: SGHVS and FQNEAQ. CDR3 size: 14 residues. The CDR3 reads CASSLRSLADTQYF. In DNA form, the CDR3 reads TGTGCCAGCAGCTTAAGGAGCTTGGCAGATACGCAGTATTTT. Full variable domain (rest looked up from reference TRBV7-8 and TRBJ2-3): GAGVSQSPRYKVAKRGQDVALRCDPISGHVSLFWYQQALGQGPEFLTYFQNEAQLDKSGLPSDRFFAERPEGSVSTLKIQRTQQEDSAVYLCASSLRSLADTQYFGPGTRLTVL.

This chain connects TRBV5-3 to TRBJ2-5; 10 bases map to TRBD2. TRBV5-3 falls under the ORF class, with uncertain function. CDR3 length equals 15 residues. V trimming: 7 bases; J trimming: 0 bases; junction bases outside the gene matches: 6. As DNA, the CDR3 is TGTGCCAGAGAGCGGGGGGGGCCGCACCAAGAGACCCAGTACTTC. Translation: CARERGGPHQETQYF.

The V and J genes are TRBV2 and TRBJ1-2; 8 bases are shared with TRBD1. The trim removed 6 bases at V and 4 bases at J, leaving 7 bases unmatched. There are 14 residues in the CDR3. Germline V CDR1 and CDR2: SNHLY, FYNNEI. This CDR3 is CASRGTGSSYGYTF. CDR3 DNA sequence: TGTGCCAGCAGGGGGACAGGTAGTAGCTATGGCTACACCTTC.

The gene calls are TRBV11-2 and TRBJ2-2; 10 positions match TRBD2. Germline CDR1 reads SGHAT; CDR2 reads FQNNGV. With V trimmed by 5 bases and J by 4 bases, 4 bases remained unmatched. CDR3 size: 15 residues. The CDR3 DNA reads as TGTGCCAGCAGCCCGGGACTAGCGAGCACCGGGGAGCTGTTTTTT. This gives the protein CASSPGLASTGELFF.

The chain has TRBV5-1 and TRBJ2-3; 9 nucleotides agree with TRBD1. This CDR3 has 15 amino acids. Trimming cost V 6 bases and J 0 bases; bases outside gene matches: 5. Germline V gene sequence: CDR1 SGHRS, CDR2 YFSETQ. CDR3 amino acids: CASNRGQGSTDTQYF. The CDR3 region has the DNA TGCGCCAGCAACCGGGGACAGGGTAGCACAGATACGCAGTATTTT. Full variable domain (rest looked up from reference TRBV5-1 and TRBJ2-3): KAGVTQTPRYLIKTRGQQVTLSCSPISGHRSVSWYQQTPGQGLQFLFEYFSETQRNKGNFPGRFSGRQFSNSRSEMNVSTLELGDSALYLCASNRGQGSTDTQYFGPGTRLTVL.

The chain recombines TRBV6-5 with TRBJ1-2; D call uncertain. The CDR3 length is 15 residues. Germline assignment: CDR1 MNHEY and CDR2 SVGAGI. V was shortened by 5 bases and J by 2 bases, with 15 bases between the two germline ends. The CDR3 DNA reads as TGTGCCAGCAGTGCCCGCAGCCTCGGGAACTATGGCTACACCTTC. This translates into CASSARSLGNYGYTF.

This chain's CDR3 is CASSYDTGTVYNEQFF. As DNA, the CDR3 is TGTGCCAGCAGTTACGACACAGGGACCGTATACAATGAGCAGTTCTTC. V gene TRBV6-5 combines with J gene TRBJ2-1; possible D gene TRBD1, 6 bases. The CDR3 sequence is 16 residues long. Germline-derived CDR1 and CDR2 are MNHEY and SVGAGI. V shed 2 bases and J shed 4 bases, with 15 bases lying between them.

The gene calls are TRBV4-1 and TRBJ2-3; D is uncertain. The germline V and J ends were trimmed by 1 base and 9 bases, with 8 bases remaining between them. This CDR3 has 12 amino acids. Germline CDR1 is MGHRA and CDR2 is YSYEKL. CDR3 in amino acids: CASSQGLETQYF. DNA of the CDR3: TGCGCCAGCAGCCAAGGGTTGGAGACGCAGTATTTT.

The gene calls are TRBV18 and TRBJ2-7, with TRBD2 matching 15 bases. CDR1 KGHSH and CDR2 LQKENI come from the germline V gene. CDR3 length: 17 residues. V was pared by 0 bases and J by 2 bases, with 2 bases of the junction left unmatched. CDR3 sequence reads: CASSPPGLAGGTYEQYF. The DNA for the CDR3 is TGTGCCAGCTCACCACCGGGACTAGCGGGGGGAACCTACGAGCAGTACTTC.

The V gene is TRBV2, the J gene TRBJ1-1; possibly TRBD1 for D (6 bases). This CDR3 region has 15 residues. Trimming left V 2 bases short and J 8 bases short, with 18 bases between. CDR1 and CDR2 from the germline V gene are SNHLY and FYNNEI. The CDR3 nucleotides are TGTGCCAGCAGTGAACAAAGGGGGATATTCCCCGAAGCTTTCTTT. It specifies CASSEQRGIFPEAFF.

This chain joins TRBV7-8 and TRBJ2-4, with D possibly being TRBD1 (5 bases). The CDR3 is made up of 15 amino acids. V lost 5 bases to trimming and J lost 3 bases, with 14 bases between them. Germline CDR1 reads SGHVS; CDR2 reads FQNEAQ. DNA of the CDR3: TGTGCCAGCAGCCCTGGGGCAGATTACAAAAACATTCAGTACTTC. Its translation is CASSPGADYKNIQYF.